The rows below give T cell receptor beta chains drawn from one sample of a study of blood T cell repertoires in COVID-19. TCRdb's copy holds only in-frame clones and misses some; the assay was immunoSEQ multiplex PCR. Of fewer than 90,000 clones listed, roughly 91% were seen once; the top ten hold around 1.5%. Sequenced input: peripheral blood. The receptors shown here come from a human donor in a cohort sampled during active COVID-19. The CDR3 runs from the conserved cysteine through the conserved F or W.

J gene: TRBJ2-1; V gene: TRBV7-8; CDR3 protein: CASSSQGVGGNEQFF
J gene: TRBJ2-1; V gene: TRBV7-3; CDR3 protein: CASSSTSGSNNEQFF
J gene: TRBJ2-1; V gene: TRBV9; CDR3 protein: CASSVVEGGEQFF
J gene: TRBJ2-2; V gene: TRBV5-4; CDR3 protein: CASSLRGGTGELFF
J gene: TRBJ2-1; V gene: TRBV2; CDR3 protein: CASSGASGRIDNEQFF
J gene: TRBJ1-6; V gene: TRBV5-6; CDR3 protein: CASSSRGSVYSPLHF
J gene: TRBJ2-1; V gene: TRBV9; CDR3 protein: CASSVGGDSSYNEQFF
J gene: TRBJ1-6; V gene: TRBV6-6; CDR3 protein: CASSYGNRDFNSPLHF
J gene: TRBJ2-7; V gene: TRBV11-2; CDR3 protein: CASSFPNYEQYF
J gene: TRBJ2-3; V gene: TRBV5-1; CDR3 protein: CASSAPGAGTQYF
J gene: TRBJ2-3; V gene: TRBV4-1; CDR3 protein: CASSQAGTSLKDTQYF
J gene: TRBJ2-3; V gene: TRBV29-1; CDR3 protein: CSVGKTGSTDTQYF
J gene: TRBJ2-1; V gene: TRBV7-2; CDR3 protein: CASSSIATGAYNEQFF
J gene: TRBJ2-7; V gene: TRBV28; CDR3 protein: CASSTTGQSYEQYF
J gene: TRBJ2-1; V gene: TRBV5-1; CDR3 protein: CASSLEGSYNEQFF
J gene: TRBJ2-5; V gene: TRBV19; CDR3 protein: CASSIDSTKNQETQYF